This TCR beta chain came from a study of identical twins' blood T cells. Points on this clonotype: What it binds is unknown.

Points from the study as a whole: Shared CDR3 clonotype counts between two donors mainly tracked the product of their cloneset sizes, twins included. V gene usage reportedly matched far better within twin pairs than unrelated donors. Twins shared more top CDR3 clonotypes than unrelated donors did.

Germline CDR1 reads MNHEY; CDR2 reads SVGEGT. The CDR3 has 14 residues. The V end was cut by 2 bases, the J end by 1 base, with 8 bases between. Each CDR3 protein is one row after TCRdb ran MiXCR on the 5' RACE reads. The table shows roughly 340,000 distinct CDR3 sequences, with 28% occurring only once. The TCR comes from a woman aged 18 to 50 in good health. This chain joins TRBV6-2 or TRBV6-3 and TRBJ1-1; D gene uncertain. Sequenced sample: PBMCs. This chain's CDR3 is CASSYGGWNTEAFF. The CDR3, as DNA: TGTGCCAGCAGTTACGGAGGATGGAACACTGAAGCTTTCTTT.